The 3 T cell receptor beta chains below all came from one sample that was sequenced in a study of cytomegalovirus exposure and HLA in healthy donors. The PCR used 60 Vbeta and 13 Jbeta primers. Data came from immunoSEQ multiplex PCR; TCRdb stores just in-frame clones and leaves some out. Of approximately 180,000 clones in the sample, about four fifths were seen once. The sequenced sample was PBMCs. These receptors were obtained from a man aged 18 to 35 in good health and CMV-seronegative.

The chain's CDR3 is CASSSPLAGGPLDEQFF. CDR3 sequence (DNA): TGTGCCAGCAGTTCCCCCCTCGCGGGAGGGCCTTTAGATGAGCAGTTCTTC. The chain couples TRBV28 to TRBJ2-1; 9 positions match TRBD2. CDR3 length: 17 residues. Germline loops: CDR1 MDHEN, CDR2 SYDVKM. Losses at the gene ends were 4 bases for V and 8 bases for J; bases not matched to a gene: 15.

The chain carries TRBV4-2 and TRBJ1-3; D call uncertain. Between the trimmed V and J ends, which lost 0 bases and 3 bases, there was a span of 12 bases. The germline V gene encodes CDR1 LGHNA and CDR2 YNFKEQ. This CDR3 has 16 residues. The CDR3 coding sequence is TGTGCCAGCAGCCAAGATCTTGAGGCCGTTGGAAACACCATATATTTT. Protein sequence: CASSQDLEAVGNTIYF.

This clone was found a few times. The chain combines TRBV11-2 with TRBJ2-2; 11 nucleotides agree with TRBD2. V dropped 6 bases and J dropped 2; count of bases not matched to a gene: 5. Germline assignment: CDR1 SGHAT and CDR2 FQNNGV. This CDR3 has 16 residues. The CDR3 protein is CASSGGLAVNTGELFF. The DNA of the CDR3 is TGTGCCAGCAGTGGGGGACTAGCGGTAAACACCGGGGAGCTGTTTTTT.